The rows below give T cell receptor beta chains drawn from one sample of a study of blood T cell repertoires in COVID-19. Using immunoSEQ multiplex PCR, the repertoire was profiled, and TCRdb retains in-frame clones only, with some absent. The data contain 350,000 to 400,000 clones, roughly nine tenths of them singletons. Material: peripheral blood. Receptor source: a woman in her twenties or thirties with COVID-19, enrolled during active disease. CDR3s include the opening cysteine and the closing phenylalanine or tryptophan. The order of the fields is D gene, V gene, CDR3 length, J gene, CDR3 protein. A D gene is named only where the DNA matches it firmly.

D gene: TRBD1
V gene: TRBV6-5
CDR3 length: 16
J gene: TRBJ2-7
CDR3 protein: CASSYYEPGQGYEQYF

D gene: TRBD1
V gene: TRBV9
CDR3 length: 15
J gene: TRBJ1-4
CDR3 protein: CASSGRTGVAEKLFF

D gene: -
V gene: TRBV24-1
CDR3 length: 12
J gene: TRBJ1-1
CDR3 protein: CATSGGGTEAFF

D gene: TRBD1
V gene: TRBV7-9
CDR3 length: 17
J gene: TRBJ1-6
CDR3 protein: CASSLLASGTGGSPLHF

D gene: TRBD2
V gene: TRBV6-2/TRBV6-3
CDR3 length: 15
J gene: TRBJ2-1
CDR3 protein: CASSLAGGPFNEQFF

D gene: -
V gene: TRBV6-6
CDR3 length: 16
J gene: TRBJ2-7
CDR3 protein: CASSRRGRGAYYEQYF

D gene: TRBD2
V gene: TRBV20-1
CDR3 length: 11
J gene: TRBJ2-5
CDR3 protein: CSAIAGETQYF

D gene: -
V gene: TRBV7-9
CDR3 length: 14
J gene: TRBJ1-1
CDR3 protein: CASSRTGKNTEAFF

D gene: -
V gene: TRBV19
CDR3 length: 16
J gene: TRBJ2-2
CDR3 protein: CASSTSFGRDSGELFF

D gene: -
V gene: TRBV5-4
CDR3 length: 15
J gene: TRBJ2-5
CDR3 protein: CASSLERQGQETQYF

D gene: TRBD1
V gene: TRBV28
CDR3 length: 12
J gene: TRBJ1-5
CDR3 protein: CASRTGFRPQHF

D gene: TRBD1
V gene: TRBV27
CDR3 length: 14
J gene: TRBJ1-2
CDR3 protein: CASSLSGQGNGYTF

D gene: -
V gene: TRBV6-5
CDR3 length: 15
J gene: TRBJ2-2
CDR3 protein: CASSYSPGDTGELFF

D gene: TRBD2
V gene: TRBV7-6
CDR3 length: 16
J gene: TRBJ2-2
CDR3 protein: CASSVRAGLNTGELFF

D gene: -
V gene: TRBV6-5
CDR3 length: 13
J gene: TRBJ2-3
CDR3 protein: CASTVAGWDTQYF

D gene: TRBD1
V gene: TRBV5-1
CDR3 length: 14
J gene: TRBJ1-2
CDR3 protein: CASSSNTGDRHYTF

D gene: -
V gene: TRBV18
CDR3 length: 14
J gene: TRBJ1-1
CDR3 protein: CASSPGGTNTEAFF

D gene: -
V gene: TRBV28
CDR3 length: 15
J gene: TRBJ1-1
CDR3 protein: CASSGGAEGNTEAFF

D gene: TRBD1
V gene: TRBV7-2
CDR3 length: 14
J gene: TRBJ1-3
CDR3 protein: CASSLGQGAYTIYF

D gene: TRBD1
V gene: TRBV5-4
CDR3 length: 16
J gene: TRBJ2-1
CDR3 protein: CASSLRDRGSYNEQFF

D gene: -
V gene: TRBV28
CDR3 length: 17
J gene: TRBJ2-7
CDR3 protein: CASSLPVQVGSSYEQYF

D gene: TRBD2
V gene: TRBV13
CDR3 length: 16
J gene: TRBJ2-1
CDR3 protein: CASSRRLAEGLGEQFF

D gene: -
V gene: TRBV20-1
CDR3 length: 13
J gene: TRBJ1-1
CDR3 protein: CSASIGGNTEAFF

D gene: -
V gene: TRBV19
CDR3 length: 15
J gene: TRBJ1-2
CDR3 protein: CASSPTPDRNYGYTF

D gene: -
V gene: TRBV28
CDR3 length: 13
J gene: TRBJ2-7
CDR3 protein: CASSLNEEGGQYF

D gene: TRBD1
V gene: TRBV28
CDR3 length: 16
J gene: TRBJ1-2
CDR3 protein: CASSPGQGASSYGYTF

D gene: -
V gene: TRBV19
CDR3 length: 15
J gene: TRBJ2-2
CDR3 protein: CASSALPGNTGELFF

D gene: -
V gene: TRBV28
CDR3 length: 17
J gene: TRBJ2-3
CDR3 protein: CASSLITMAGSTDTQYF

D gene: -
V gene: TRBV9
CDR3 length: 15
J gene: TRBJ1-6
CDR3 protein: CASSVEDSSPSPLHF

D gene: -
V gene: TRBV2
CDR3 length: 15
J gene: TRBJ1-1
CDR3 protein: CASSETRGMNTEAFF

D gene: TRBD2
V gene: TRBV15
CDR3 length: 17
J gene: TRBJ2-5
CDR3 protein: CATSRDPRLAGGGTQYF

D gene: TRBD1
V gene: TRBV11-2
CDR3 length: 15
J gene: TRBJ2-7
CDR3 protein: CASSLGQINSYEQYF

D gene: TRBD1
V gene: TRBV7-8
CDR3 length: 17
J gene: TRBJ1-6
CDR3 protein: CASSLRTGPYVNSPLHF

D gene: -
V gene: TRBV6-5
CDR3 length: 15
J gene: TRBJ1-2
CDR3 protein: CASGKGGGLNYGYTF

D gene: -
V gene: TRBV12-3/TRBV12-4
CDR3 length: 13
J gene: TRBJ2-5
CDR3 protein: CASSFSDQETQYF

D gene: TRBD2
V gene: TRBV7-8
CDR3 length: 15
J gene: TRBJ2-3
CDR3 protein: CASSTLAGSTDTQYF

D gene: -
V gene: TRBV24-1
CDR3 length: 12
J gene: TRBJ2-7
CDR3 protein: CATSSQGYEQYF

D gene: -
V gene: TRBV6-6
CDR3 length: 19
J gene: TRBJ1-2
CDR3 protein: CASSLRTHGTPTRTYGYTF

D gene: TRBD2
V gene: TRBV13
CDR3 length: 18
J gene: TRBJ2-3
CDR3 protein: CASSPGASGGVHTDTQYF

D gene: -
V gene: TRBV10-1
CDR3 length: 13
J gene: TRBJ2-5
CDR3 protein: CASVPTEKETQYF

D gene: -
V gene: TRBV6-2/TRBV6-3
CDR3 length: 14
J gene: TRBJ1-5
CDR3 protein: CASSLSGENQPQHF

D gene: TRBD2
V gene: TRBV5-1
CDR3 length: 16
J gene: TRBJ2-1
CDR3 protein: CASSPLSGVLQSRQFF

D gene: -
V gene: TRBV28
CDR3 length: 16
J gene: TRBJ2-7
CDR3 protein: CASSPPGHTTNYEQYF

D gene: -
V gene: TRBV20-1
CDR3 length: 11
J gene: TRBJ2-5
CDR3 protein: CSAAREEAQYF

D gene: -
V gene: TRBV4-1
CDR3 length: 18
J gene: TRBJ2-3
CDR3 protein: CASSQVDFPLSDTDTQYF

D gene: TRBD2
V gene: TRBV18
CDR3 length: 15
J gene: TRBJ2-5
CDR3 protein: CASSPGGARPETQYF

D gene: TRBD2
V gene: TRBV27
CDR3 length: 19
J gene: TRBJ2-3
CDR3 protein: CASRRRGLAGVTATDTQYF

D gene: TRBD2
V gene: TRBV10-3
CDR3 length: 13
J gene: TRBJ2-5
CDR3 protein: CATRSGGEETQYF

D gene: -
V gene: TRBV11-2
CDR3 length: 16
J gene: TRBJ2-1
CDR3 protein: CASSLSDSSLYNEQFF

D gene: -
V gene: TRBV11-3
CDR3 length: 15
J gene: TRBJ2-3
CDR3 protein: CASSLAGDRTDTQYF

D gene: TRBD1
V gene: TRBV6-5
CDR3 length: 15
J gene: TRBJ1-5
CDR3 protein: CASSYSDRGPQPQHF

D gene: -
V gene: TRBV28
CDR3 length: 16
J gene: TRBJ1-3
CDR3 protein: CASSTTSINSGNTIYF

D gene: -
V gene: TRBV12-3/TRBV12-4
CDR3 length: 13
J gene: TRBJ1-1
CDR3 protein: CASLEQMNTEAFF

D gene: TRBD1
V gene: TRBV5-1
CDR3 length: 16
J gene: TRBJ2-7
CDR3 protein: CASSSSISRQGYEQYF